This TCR beta chain came from a study of CD8 T cells in Susac syndrome. Findings and limits, study-wide: As the study acknowledged, the number of individuals who were part of its TCR sequencing and HLA analysis was relatively small.

This clonotype was seen just once. Its matching antigen is unknown. The RNA, roughly 0.45 to 1 ug, was put through reverse transcription using random hexamers. MiXCR, applied by TCRdb to the immunoSEQ multiplex PCR reads, yields one record per CDR3 protein. This sample has a few hundred thousand distinct CDR3 sequences, with about 95% found just once. Negative isolation yielded CD8+ and CD4+ T cells; FACS enriched TEMRA cells. The germline CDR1 and CDR2 sequences are SGHDN and FVKESK. The CDR3 is 12 amino acids. Trimming removed 1 base at V and 4 bases at J, with 4 bases between. This receptor was identified in a human donor with multiple sclerosis. Sequencing input: CD4+ T cells from PBMCs. The chain is built from TRBV14 and TRBJ1-2; D is ambiguous. DNA of the CDR3: TGTGCCAGCAGCCAAGCCCCCTATGGCTACACCTTC. It specifies CASSQAPYGYTF.